Sequencing of this T cell receptor (beta chain) was carried out in a study of siplizumab effects on memory and regulatory T cells. Worth noting for this clone: Its matching antigen is unknown.

Profiled with immunoSEQ multiplex PCR; TCRdb holds only in-frame clones, not every one. The sample has 97,000 or so clones; around 90% are singletons. CDR3 length: 15 amino acids. The germline gives CDR1 MNHEY, CDR2 SMNVEV (reference sequence). The V end lost 4 bases, the J end lost 1 base, and 11 bases lay between the germline ends. Study-wide results and caveats: Naive T cells looked more diverse than memory cells and looked like major alloresponse contributors. Of the alloreactive clones, only a minor fraction mapped to unstimulated subsets.

The chain recombines TRBV27 with TRBJ1-5, with D unresolved. Specimen: CD4+ T cells sorted from blood. This receptor was obtained from a human donor in good health. The CDR3 spells CASSSLAGSNQPQHF. CDR3 DNA sequence: TGTGCCAGCAGTTCCCTTGCGGGGAGCAATCAGCCCCAGCATTTT.